Following are 9 T cell receptor beta chains from one sample sequenced in a study of T cell responses to AZD1222 COVID-19 vaccine. Only in-frame clones appear in the TCRdb table, and some are missing; sequencing was by immunoSEQ multiplex PCR. The sample holds approximately 100,000 clones, roughly 87% seen once. Sequencing used peripheral blood, obtained on day 0 of MenACWY control vaccination. The receptors originated from an adult in good health.

The V and J genes are TRBV7-2 and TRBJ1-4; TRBD1 is a possible D gene (5 bases). The CDR3 totals 15 residues. Trimming stripped 0 bases from V and 6 bases from J, with 11 bases between. CDR1 is SGHTA, CDR2 FQGNSA, per germline. CDR3 in DNA: TGTGCCAGCAGCTTAGCGGGGGGTCCGGATGAAAAACTGTTTTTT. Protein: CASSLAGGPDEKLFF.

The chain carries TRBV11-2 and TRBJ1-1; 7 positions agree with TRBD1. The V and J ends lost 1 base and 4 bases, in that order; junction bases with no gene match: 0. The CDR3 has 13 amino acids. Germline-derived CDR1 and CDR2 are SGHAT and FQNNGV. The CDR3: CASSLGQGTEAFF. CDR3 in DNA: TGTGCCAGCAGCTTAGGACAGGGCACTGAAGCTTTCTTT.

The V and J genes are TRBV11-2 and TRBJ2-7; D is ambiguous. Per the germline V gene, CDR1 is SGHAT and CDR2 is FQNNGV. V lost 0 bases and J lost 1, with 4 bases in between. This CDR3 contains 13 residues. The DNA for the CDR3 is TGTGCCAGCAGCTTAGAGCAATCCTACGAGCAGTACTTC. This translates into CASSLEQSYEQYF. Full variable domain (outside the CDR3, taken from reference TRBV11-2 and TRBJ2-7): EAGVAQSPRYKIIEKRQSVAFWCNPISGHATLYWYQQILGQGPKLLIQFQNNGVVDDSQLPKDRFSAERLKGVDSTLKIQPAKLEDSAVYLCASSLEQSYEQYFGPGTRLTVT.

To note about this clone: The likely explanation is a read error, given a far larger clone one base away. V and J are TRBV7-9 and TRBJ2-7; no clear D. The CDR3 loop spans 11 amino acids. Trimming took 5 bases from V and 0 from J, leaving 2 bases between them. From germline, CDR1 is SEHNR and CDR2 FQNEAQ (reference sequence). The CDR3 DNA reads TGTGCCAGCAGCCTCTCCTACGAGCAGTACTTC. The encoded protein is CASSLSYEQYF.

V is TRBV28 and J is TRBJ2-7, with D perhaps matching TRBD1 (5 bases). The germline gives CDR1 MDHEN, CDR2 SYDVKM. This CDR3 contains 16 residues. V was trimmed by 6 bases and J by 0 bases, leaving 18 bases between them. For the CDR3, the DNA is TGTGCCAGCAGCGCCGTCAGGGCCTCTTCCTCCTACGAGCAGTACTTC. It codes for CASSAVRASSSYEQYF. Full variable domain (rest looked up from reference TRBV28 and TRBJ2-7): DVKVTQSSRYLVKRTGEKVFLECVQDMDHENMFWYRQDPGLGLRLIYFSYDVKMKEKGDIPEGYSVSREKKERFSLILESASTNQTSMYLCASSAVRASSSYEQYFGPGTRLTVT.

The V gene is TRBV19, the J gene TRBJ2-1, with TRBD1 matching 8 bases. The V gene's germline CDR1 is LNHDA and CDR2 SQIVND (reference sequence). The ends lost 10 bases at V and 4 bases at J; junction bases unmatched: 9. The CDR3 runs 14 residues. CDR3 DNA: TGTGCCACTATGAGACAGGGGCTGTACAATGAGCAGTTCTTC. The encoded protein is CATMRQGLYNEQFF.

The CDR3 loop reads CATSDLQGRNGYTF. The CDR3 region has the DNA TGTGCCACCAGTGATCTACAGGGCCGGAATGGCTACACCTTC. The chain is built from TRBV24-1 and TRBJ1-2; D possibly corresponds to TRBD1 (6 bases). Trimming removed 3 bases from V and 6 bases from J, with 13 bases in between. The germline V gene encodes CDR1 KGHDR and CDR2 SFDVKD. CDR3 size: 14 residues.

This clone was picked up many times. The chain carries TRBV9 and TRBJ2-3; possible D gene TRBD1, 6 bases. Looked up from germline, CDR1 is SGDLS and CDR2 is YYNGEE. The length of the CDR3 is 14 residues. With 7 bases removed from V and 2 bases from J, the gap between germline ends came to 14 bases. The chain's CDR3 is CASGVGQTTDTQYF. The CDR3, as DNA: TGTGCCAGCGGGGTCGGACAGACCACAGATACGCAGTATTTT.

V gene TRBV6-5 combines with J gene TRBJ1-2; no definite D call. Germline values: CDR1 MNHEY, CDR2 SVGAGI. The CDR3 totals 14 residues. Deletions cut 2 bases from V and 5 bases from J, with 12 bases between. CDR3 sequence (DNA): TGTGCCAGCAGTTACGTCCCCGGGGATTATGGCTACACCTTC. It translates to CASSYVPGDYGYTF.